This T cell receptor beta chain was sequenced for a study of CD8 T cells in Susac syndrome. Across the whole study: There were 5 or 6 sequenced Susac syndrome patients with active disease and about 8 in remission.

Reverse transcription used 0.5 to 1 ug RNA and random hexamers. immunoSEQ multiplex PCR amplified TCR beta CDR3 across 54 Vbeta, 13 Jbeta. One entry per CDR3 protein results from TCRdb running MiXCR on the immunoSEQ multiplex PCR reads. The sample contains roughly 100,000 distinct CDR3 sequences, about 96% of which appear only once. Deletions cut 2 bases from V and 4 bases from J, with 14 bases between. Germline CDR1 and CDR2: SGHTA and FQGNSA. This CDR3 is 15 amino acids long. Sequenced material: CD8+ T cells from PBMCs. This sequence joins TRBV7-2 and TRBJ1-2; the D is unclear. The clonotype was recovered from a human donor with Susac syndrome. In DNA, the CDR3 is TGTGCCAGCAGCTTAAGTAGGGATCCTTCCTATGGCTACACCTTC. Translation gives CASSLSRDPSYGYTF.